The 2 T cell receptor beta chains presented below share a single source sample, sequenced in a study of blood T cell repertoires in COVID-19. Sequencing was performed with immunoSEQ multiplex PCR; in TCRdb, only in-frame clones are kept and a portion is missing. The sample records around 62,000 clones, 88% being singletons. Material: peripheral blood. All receptors come from a human donor in a cohort sampled during active COVID-19.

This clone has only one observation. The CDR3 nucleotides are TGCGCCAGCAGCGTTTCCTGGGGGGGGACAGATACGCAGTATTTT. This sequence encodes CASSVSWGGTDTQYF. V gene TRBV5-1 combines with J gene TRBJ2-3; 7 bases agree with TRBD2. The CDR3 is made up of 15 amino acids. The germline CDR1 and CDR2 sequences are SGHRS and YFSETQ. V shed 4 bases and J 3 bases; nucleotides not matched to a gene: 8.

V usage is TRBV11-2 and J usage is TRBJ2-7; 14 nucleotides match TRBD2. CDR3 length: 16 residues. After removal of 4 bases from V and 6 bases from J, the junction contained 8 bases not matched to a gene. The germline V gene has CDR1 SGHAT and CDR2 FQNNGV. The CDR3, as DNA: TGTGCCAGCAGCTCCGCGACTAGCGGGAGGGTTCGCGAGCAGTACTTC. This translates into CASSSATSGRVREQYF.